This record concerns one T cell receptor (beta chain) sequence. Its specificity is unknown. Data came from immunoSEQ multiplex PCR; TCRdb stores just in-frame clones and leaves some out. The profile shows about 150,000 clones, roughly 90% of them singletons. This CDR3 contains 12 residues. Per the germline V gene, CDR1 is SGDLS and CDR2 is YYNGEE. Trimming pared 6 bases from V and 4 bases from J, leaving 10 bases between. This entry is derived from a study of T cell responses to AZD1222 COVID-19 vaccine. Notes on the study in general: Spike regions recognized by vaccine-associated CD4 TCRs spanned the protein, led by 160-218 and 743-854.

The receptor was derived from an adult in good health. The chain links TRBV9 to TRBJ1-2; D gene ambiguous. Sequencing was performed on peripheral blood, taken on day 0 of AZD1222 vaccination. The CDR3 loop reads CASTSGGYGYTF. CDR3 DNA sequence: TGTGCCAGCACCAGCGGCGGCTATGGCTACACCTTC.